This T cell receptor (beta chain) was recorded in a study of T cells in Graves' hyperthyroidism and ophthalmopathy. Across the whole study: It was at initial diagnosis, before any treatment, that peripheral blood was collected. Findings and caveats of the study: Most clonotypes that expanded in the thyroid above 0.001 also showed up in blood.

Participants, patients aged 18 to 65, had newly diagnosed hyperthyroidism with a duration under 2 months. The CDR3 spans 14 residues. Between the trimmed V and J ends, which lost 4 bases and 2 bases, there was a span of 12 bases. Using RNA transcripts as the source, TCR beta CDR3 regions were amplified. Carried out on the TCR CDR3, a first-round RT-PCR used the HTBI primer set. TCRdb called the multiplex PCR reads again in MiXCR, with one record for every CDR3 protein. The table has hundreds of thousands of distinct CDR3 sequences, approximately 15% seen once. This clonotype was seen a handful of times. Its antigen is not known.

The rearrangement links TRBV12-3 or TRBV12-4 to TRBJ2-7, with D unresolved. This receptor was identified in a woman aged 18-30 years with Graves' hyperthyroidism. The sequencing input was blood. Here the CDR3 reads CASSSHGRAYEQYF. Written as DNA, the CDR3 is TGTGCCAGCAGTTCACACGGTCGGGCCTACGAGCAGTACTTC.